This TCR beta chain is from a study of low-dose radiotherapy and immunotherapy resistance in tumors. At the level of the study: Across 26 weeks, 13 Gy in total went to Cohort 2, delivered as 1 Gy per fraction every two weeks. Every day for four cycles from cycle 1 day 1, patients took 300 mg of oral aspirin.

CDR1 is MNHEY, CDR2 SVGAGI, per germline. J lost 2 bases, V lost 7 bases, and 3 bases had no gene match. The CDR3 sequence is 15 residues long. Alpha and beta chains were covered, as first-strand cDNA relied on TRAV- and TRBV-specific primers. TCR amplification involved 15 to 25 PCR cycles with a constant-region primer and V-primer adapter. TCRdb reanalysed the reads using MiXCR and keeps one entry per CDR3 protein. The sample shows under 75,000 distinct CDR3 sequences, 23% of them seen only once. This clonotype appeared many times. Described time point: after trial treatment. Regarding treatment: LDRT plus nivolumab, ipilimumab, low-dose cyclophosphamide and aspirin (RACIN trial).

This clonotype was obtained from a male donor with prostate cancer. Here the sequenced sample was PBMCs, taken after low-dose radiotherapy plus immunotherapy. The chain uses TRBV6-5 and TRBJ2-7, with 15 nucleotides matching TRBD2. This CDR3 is CASKRTSGGAYEQYF. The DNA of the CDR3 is TGTGCCAGCAAAAGGACTAGCGGGGGGGCCTACGAGCAGTACTTC.